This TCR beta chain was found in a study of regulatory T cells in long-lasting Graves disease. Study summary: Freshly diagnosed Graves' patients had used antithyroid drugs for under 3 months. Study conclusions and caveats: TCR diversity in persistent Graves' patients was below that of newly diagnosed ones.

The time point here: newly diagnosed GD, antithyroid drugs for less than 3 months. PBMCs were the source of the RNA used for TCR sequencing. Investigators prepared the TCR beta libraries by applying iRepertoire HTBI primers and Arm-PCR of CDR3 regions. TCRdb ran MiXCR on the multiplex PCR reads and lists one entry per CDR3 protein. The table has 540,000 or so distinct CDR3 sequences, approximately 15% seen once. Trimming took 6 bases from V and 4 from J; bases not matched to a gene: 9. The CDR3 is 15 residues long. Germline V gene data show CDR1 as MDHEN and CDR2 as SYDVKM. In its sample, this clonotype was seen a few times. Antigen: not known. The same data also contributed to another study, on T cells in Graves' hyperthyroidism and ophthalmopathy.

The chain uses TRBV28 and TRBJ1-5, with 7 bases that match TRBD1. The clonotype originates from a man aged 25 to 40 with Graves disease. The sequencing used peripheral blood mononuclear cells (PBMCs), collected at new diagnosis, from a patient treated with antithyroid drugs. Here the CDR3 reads CASRGTQGWNQPQHF. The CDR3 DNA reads TGTGCCAGCAGGGGGACACAGGGGTGGAATCAGCCCCAGCATTTT.